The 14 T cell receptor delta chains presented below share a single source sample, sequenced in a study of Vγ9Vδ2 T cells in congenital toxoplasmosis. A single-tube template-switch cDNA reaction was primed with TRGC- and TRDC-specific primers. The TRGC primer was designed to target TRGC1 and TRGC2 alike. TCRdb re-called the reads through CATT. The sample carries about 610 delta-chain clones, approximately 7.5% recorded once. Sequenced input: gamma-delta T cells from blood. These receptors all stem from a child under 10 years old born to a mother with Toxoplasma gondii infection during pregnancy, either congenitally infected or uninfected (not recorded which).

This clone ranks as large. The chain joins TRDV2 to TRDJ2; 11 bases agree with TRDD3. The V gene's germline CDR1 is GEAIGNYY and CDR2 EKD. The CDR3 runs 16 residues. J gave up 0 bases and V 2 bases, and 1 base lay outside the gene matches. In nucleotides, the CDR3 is TGTGCCTGTGACATACTGGGGGATACTTTGACAGCACAACTCTTCTTT. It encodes CACDILGDTLTAQLFF.

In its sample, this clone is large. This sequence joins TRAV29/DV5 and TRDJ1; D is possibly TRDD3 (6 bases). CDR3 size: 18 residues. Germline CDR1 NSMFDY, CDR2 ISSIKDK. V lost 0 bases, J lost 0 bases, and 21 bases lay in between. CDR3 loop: CAASAGTPGAHYTDKLIF. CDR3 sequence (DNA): TGTGCAGCAAGCGCCGGGACGCCTGGGGCTCATTACACCGATAAACTCATCTTT.

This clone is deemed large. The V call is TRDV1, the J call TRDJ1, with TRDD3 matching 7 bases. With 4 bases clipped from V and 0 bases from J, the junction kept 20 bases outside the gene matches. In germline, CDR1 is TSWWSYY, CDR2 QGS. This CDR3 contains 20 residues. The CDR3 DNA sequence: TGTGCTCTTGGGGTCTTCCCCCGTACTGGGGATTGGAAGTACACCGATAAACTCATCTTT. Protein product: CALGVFPRTGDWKYTDKLIF.

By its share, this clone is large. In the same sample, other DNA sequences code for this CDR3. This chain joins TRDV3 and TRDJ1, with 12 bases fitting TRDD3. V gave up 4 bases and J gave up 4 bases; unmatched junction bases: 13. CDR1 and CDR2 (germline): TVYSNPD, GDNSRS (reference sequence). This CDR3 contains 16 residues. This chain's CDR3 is CASSFLGDTLIDKLIF. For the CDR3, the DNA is TGTGCCTCTAGCTTCCTGGGGGATACGCTGATCGATAAACTCATCTTT.

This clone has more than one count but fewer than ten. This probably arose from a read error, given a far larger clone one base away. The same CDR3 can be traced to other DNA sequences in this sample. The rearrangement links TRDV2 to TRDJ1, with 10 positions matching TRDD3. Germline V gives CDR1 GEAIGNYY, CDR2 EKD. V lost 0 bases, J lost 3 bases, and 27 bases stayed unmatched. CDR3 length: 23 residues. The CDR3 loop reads CACDTGLEQRLSGGYVGSDKLIF. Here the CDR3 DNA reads TGTGCCTGTGACACCGGACTGGAGCAAAGACTCTCTGGGGGATATGTGGGATCCGATAAACTCATCTTT.

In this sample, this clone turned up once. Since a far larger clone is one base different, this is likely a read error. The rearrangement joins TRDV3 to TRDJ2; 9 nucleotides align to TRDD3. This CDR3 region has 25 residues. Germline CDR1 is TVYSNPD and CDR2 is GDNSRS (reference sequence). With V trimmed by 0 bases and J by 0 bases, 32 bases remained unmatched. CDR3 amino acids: CAFRGGLPHLTGGKESQALTAQLFF. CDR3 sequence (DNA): TGTGCCTTTAGGGGAGGCCTACCCCACCTTACTGGGGGAAAGGAATCCCAAGCTTTGACAGCACAACTCTTCTTT.

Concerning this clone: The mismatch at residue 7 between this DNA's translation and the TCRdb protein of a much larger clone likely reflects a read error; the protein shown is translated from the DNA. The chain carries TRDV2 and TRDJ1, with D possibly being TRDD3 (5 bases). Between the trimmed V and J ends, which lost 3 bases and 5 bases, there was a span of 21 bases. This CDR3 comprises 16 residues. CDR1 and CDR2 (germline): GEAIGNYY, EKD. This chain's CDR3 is CACDRWEIQSHDKLIF. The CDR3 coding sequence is TGTGCCTGTGACCGCTGGGAGATACAGTCCCATGATAAACTCATCTTT.

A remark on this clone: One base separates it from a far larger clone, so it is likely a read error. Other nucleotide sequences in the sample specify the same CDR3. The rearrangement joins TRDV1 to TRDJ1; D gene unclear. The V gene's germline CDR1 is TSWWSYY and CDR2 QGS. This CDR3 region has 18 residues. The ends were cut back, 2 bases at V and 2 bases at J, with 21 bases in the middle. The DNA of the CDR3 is TGTGCTCTTGGGGAAGGAGTCCCCCTGAGAATATGTACCGATAAACTCATCTTT. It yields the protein CALGEGVPLRICTDKLIF.

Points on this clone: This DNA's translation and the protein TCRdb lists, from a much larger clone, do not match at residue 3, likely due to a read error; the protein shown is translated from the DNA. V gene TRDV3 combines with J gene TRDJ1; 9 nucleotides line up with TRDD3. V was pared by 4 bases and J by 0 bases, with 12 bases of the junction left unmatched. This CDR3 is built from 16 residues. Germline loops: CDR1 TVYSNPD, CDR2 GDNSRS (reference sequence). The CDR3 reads CASLSLGEPDTDKLIF. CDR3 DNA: TGTGCCTCTCTTTCACTGGGGGAACCGGACACCGATAAACTCATCTTT.

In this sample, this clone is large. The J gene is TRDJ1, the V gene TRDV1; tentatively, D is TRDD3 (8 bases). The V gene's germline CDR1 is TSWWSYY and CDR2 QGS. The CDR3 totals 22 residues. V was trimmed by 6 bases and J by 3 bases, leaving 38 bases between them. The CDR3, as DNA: TGTGCTCTTGGTCCCAATATTCCTACATGCGGGATACGCGTTGGATACGCCGATAAACTCATCTTT. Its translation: CALGPNIPTCGIRVGYADKLIF.

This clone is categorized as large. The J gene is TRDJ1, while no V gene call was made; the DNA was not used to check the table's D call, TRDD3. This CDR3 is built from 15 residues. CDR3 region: CARLRGYANTDKLIF. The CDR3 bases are TGTGCGAGACTAAGGGGATACGCAAACACCGATAAACTCATCTTT.

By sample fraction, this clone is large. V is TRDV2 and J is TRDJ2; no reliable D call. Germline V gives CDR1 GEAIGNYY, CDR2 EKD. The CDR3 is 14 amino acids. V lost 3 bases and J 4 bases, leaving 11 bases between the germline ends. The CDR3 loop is CACDPVGSTAQLFF. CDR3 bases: TGTGCCTGTGACCCTGTTGGGTCGACAGCACAACTCTTCTTT.

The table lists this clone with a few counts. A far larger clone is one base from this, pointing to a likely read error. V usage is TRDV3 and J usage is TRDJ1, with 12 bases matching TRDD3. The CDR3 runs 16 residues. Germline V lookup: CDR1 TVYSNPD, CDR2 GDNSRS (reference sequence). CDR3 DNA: TGTGCCTCTAGCTTCCTGGGGGATACGCTGATCGATAAACCCATCTTT. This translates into CASSFLGDTLIDKPIF.

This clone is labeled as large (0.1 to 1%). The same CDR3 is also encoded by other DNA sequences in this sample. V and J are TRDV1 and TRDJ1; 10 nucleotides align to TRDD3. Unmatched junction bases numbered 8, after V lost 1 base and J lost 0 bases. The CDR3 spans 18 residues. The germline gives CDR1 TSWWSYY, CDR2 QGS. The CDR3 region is CALGERRGGYGYTDKLIF. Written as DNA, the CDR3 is TGTGCTCTTGGGGAACGAAGAGGGGGATACGGGTACACCGATAAACTCATCTTT.